The T cell receptor (beta chain) described here comes from a study of T-cell reconstitution after alpha-beta-depleted transplantation in children. The study's findings and limits: Where some patients showed high TCRbeta diversity at day 60, it came from recipient T cells and thymic progenitors that had survived. Alpha-beta T cells about two months after transplant reportedly derived from several hundred expanded graft clones. The authors attributed T-cell counts and diversity one year after transplant mostly to newly produced T cells.

CDR3 size: 16 residues. Looked up from germline, CDR1 is LGHDT and CDR2 is YNNKEL (reference sequence). V lost 0 bases, J lost 4 bases, and 6 bases stayed unmatched. Unique molecular identifiers were incorporated into the prepared TCRbeta library. MiXCR was run by TCRdb on the PCR reads, yielding one entry per CDR3 protein. The table has about 17,000 distinct CDR3 sequences, approximately 5.3% seen once. This clonotype has at least ten counts. Its antigen is not identified. The TCR comes from a boy younger than 18 with acute lymphoblastic leukemia, due to receive a stem cell transplant. The material was PBMCs, obtained before TCRalphabeta/CD19-depleted stem cell transplant. This chain links TRBV3-1 with TRBJ2-1, with 7 nucleotides matching TRBD2. The CDR3 spells CASSQDFAGGYNEQFF. The DNA of the CDR3 is TGTGCCAGCAGCCAAGATTTTGCCGGGGGGTACAATGAGCAGTTCTTC.